These 32 T cell receptor beta chains originate from one sample sequenced in a study of shared clonotypes between healthy human individuals. Using immunoSEQ multiplex PCR, the repertoire was profiled, and TCRdb retains in-frame clones only, with some absent. The sample shows 2 million to 3 million clones, under 95% of them seen only once. The specimen sequenced was naive CD4+ T cells from PBMCs. Subset of the sample: CD45RA+ positively selected. The receptor source for this set is a man aged 18 to 30 in good health. Some clones in this sample may be carry-over from other donors' samples.

J is TRBJ2-2 and V is TRBV5-6; TRBD1 agrees at 8 bases. Germline-derived CDR1 and CDR2 are SGHDT and YYEEEE. V lost 0 bases and J lost 4; bases outside the gene matches: 5. CDR3 length: 16 residues. The CDR3: CASSLGTGIGTGELFF. The CDR3 nucleotides read TGTGCCAGCAGCTTGGGGACAGGGATCGGCACCGGGGAGCTGTTTTTT.

Concerning this clone itself: The same CDR3 is also encoded by other DNA sequences in this sample. The chain couples TRBV11-2 to TRBJ2-5; 7 bases align to TRBD2. The V gene end was trimmed by 5 bases and the J gene end by 4 bases; junction bases not matched to a gene: 4. The CDR3 spans 13 residues. Germline values: CDR1 SGHAT, CDR2 FQNNGV. Here the CDR3 reads CASSLGGVETQYF. As DNA, the CDR3 is TGTGCCAGCAGCCTGGGGGGGGTAGAGACCCAGTACTTC.

In its sample, this clone was seen once. The rearrangement uses TRBV2 and TRBJ1-5; D ambiguous. The CDR3 sequence is 12 residues long. Germline assignment: CDR1 SNHLY and CDR2 FYNNEI. V lost 3 bases to trimming and J lost 9 bases, with 9 bases between them. The CDR3 here is CASSDMSRPQHF. CDR3 sequence (DNA): TGTGCCAGCAGTGATATGTCGAGGCCCCAGCATTTT.

The rearrangement links TRBV27 to TRBJ2-2, with D maybe TRBD1 (5 bases). Germline loops: CDR1 MNHEY, CDR2 SMNVEV (reference sequence). Trimming left V 6 bases short and J 1 base short, with 12 bases between. The CDR3 sequence is 15 residues long. CDR3 sequence (DNA): TGTGCCAGCAGGACGATCCAGGGGAACACCGGGGAGCTGTTTTTT. Residues: CASRTIQGNTGELFF.

The rearrangement links TRBV7-3 to TRBJ2-1; 10 nucleotides align to TRBD2. Trimming removed 5 bases from V and 7 bases from J; junction bases left unmatched: 5. This CDR3 contains 14 residues. Germline-derived CDR1 and CDR2 are SGHTA and FQGTGA. The DNA for the CDR3 is TGTGCCAGCAGCCCGGAGGGACTAGCGAATGAGCAGTTCTTC. Protein product: CASSPEGLANEQFF.

This sequence joins TRBV9 and TRBJ2-6; unclear D gene. Trimming pared 2 bases from V and 5 bases from J, leaving 8 bases between. In germline, CDR1 is SGDLS, CDR2 YYNGEE. The CDR3 runs to 14 residues. The CDR3 is CASSVTQRANVLTF. The CDR3 DNA reads TGTGCCAGCAGCGTCACCCAGAGGGCCAACGTCCTGACTTTC. Filled out from reference TRBV9 and TRBJ2-6, the complete variable domain reads DSGVTQTPKHLITATGQRVTLRCSPRSGDLSVYWYQQSLDQGLQFLIQYYNGEERAKGNILERFSAQQFPDLHSELNLSSLELGDSALYFCASSVTQRANVLTFGAGSRLTVL.

The table lists this clone with a count of one. The chain carries TRBV6-5 and TRBJ1-2; a weak D match, TRBD1 (6 bases). The CDR3 length is 13 residues. Germline CDR1 and CDR2: MNHEY and SVGAGI. V was shortened by 6 bases and J by 2 bases, with 10 bases between the two germline ends. DNA for the CDR3: TGTGCCAGCAGCCAGACAGGAAACTATGGCTACACCTTC. Residues: CASSQTGNYGYTF.

The chain uses TRBV2 and TRBJ1-5; TRBD1 matches at 12 bases. This CDR3 has 15 residues. The germline V gene encodes CDR1 SNHLY and CDR2 FYNNEI. With 4 bases clipped from V and 6 bases from J, the junction kept 4 bases outside the gene matches. CDR3 residues: CASSAGTGGLQPQHF. CDR3 DNA sequence: TGTGCCAGCAGTGCGGGGACAGGGGGCCTTCAGCCCCAGCATTTT.

J is TRBJ2-1 and V is TRBV25-1, with D hard to call. V gave up 1 base and J gave up 2 bases, with 9 bases separating them. CDR3 size: 15 residues. Germline CDR1 reads MGHDK; CDR2 reads SYGVNS. CDR3 in DNA: TGTGCCAGCAGTGAATCAAGGGTCCCCTACAATGAGCAGTTCTTC. Translating it yields CASSESRVPYNEQFF.

The chain links TRBV10-1 to TRBJ2-3, with 8 positions matching TRBD2. Trimming removed 5 bases from V and 0 bases from J; junction bases left unmatched: 7. Per the germline V gene, CDR1 is WNHNN and CDR2 is SYGVQD (reference sequence). There are 16 residues in the CDR3. CDR3 loop: CASSPLAGGSTDTQYF. CDR3 bases: TGCGCCAGCAGTCCCCTAGCGGGCGGAAGCACAGATACGCAGTATTTT.

V is TRBV5-1 and J is TRBJ1-6, with D possibly TRBD1 on 6 matching bases. This CDR3 is built from 14 residues. Trimming removed 2 bases from V and 7 bases from J, with 10 bases in between. CDR1 SGHRS and CDR2 YFSETQ come from the germline V gene. CDR3 sequence reads: CASSLWQGNSPLHF. The DNA of the CDR3 is TGCGCCAGCAGCTTATGGCAGGGGAATTCACCCCTCCACTTT.

This clone has only a few counts. One end of the junction fails to match germline, which may point to a read error. The gene calls are TRBV30 and TRBJ1-1; tentative D call: TRBD1 (5 bases). Germline V CDR1 and CDR2: GTSNPN, SVGIG (reference sequence). CDR3 size: 10 residues. The CDR3 protein is CAWWGPIHLF. DNA for the CDR3: TGTGCCTGGTGGGGCCCTATTCACCTCTTT.

The genes are TRBV6-1 and TRBJ2-7, with D tentatively TRBD1 (7 bases). Germline values: CDR1 MNHNS, CDR2 SASEGT. V was pared by 1 base and J by 2 bases, with 12 bases between. This CDR3 has 15 residues. CDR3 DNA: TGTGCCAGCAGTGAAGGGGGGGACAGTACCTACGAGCAGTACTTC. Protein: CASSEGGDSTYEQYF.

V gene TRBV4-3 combines with J gene TRBJ1-4; D gene uncertain. V was cut by 4 bases and J by 7 bases, with 13 bases left in between. CDR3 length: 14 amino acids. Per the germline V gene, CDR1 is LGHNA and CDR2 is YSLEER. In nucleotides, the CDR3 is TGCGCCAGCAGCCTAGGACGTGGCTTTGAAAAACTGTTTTTT. This gives the protein CASSLGRGFEKLFF.

J is TRBJ2-7 and V is TRBV5-4; TRBD2 aligns across 8 bases. The trim removed 2 bases at V and 0 bases at J, leaving 4 bases unmatched. The CDR3 runs to 15 residues. CDR1 and CDR2 from the germline V gene are SGHNT and YYREEE (reference sequence). The CDR3 DNA follows: TGTGCCAGCAGCTTCGGCGGGAGGAGCTCCTACGAGCAGTACTTC. It encodes CASSFGGRSSYEQYF.

The rearrangement joins TRBV30 to TRBJ2-3; D gene unclear. Germline V gives CDR1 GTSNPN, CDR2 SVGIG (reference sequence). The V end was cut by 7 bases, the J end by 3 bases, with 8 bases between. The CDR3 is 11 amino acids. The CDR3 DNA reads TGTGCCTTGACGAGGACAGATACGCAGTATTTT. Its translation is CALTRTDTQYF.

The CDR3: CASSYPGQGAQGYGYTF. The CDR3 DNA is TGTGCCAGCAGTTACCCGGGACAGGGGGCGCAAGGCTATGGCTACACCTTC. This sequence joins TRBV7-2 and TRBJ1-2, with 12 bases identical to TRBD1. With V trimmed by 6 bases and J by 4 bases, 12 bases remained unmatched. Germline CDR1 reads SGHTA; CDR2 reads FQGNSA. The CDR3 extends over 17 amino acids.

The genes are TRBV6-5 and TRBJ2-5; the match to TRBD1 covers 8 bases. V shed 7 bases, J shed 5 bases, and the junction held 9 bases outside the gene matches. The CDR3 has 14 residues. Germline-derived CDR1 and CDR2 are MNHEY and SVGAGI. The CDR3 protein is CASKKRTGSETQYF. The CDR3 nucleotides are TGTGCCAGCAAGAAAAGGACAGGGTCGGAGACCCAGTACTTC.

This rearrangement joins TRBV2 to TRBJ2-1, with a possible D match to TRBD2 (5 bases). CDR3 length: 13 residues. The V gene's germline CDR1 is SNHLY and CDR2 FYNNEI. The germline V and J ends were trimmed by 0 bases and 15 bases, with 15 bases remaining between them. The CDR3 DNA is TGTGCCAGCAGTGAAGCGCTTGGGAGTCCTCGGTTCTTC. It specifies CASSEALGSPRFF.

The J gene is TRBJ1-2, the V gene TRBV6-6; 8 bases map to TRBD1. This CDR3 has 13 residues. V gave up 6 bases and J gave up 5 bases; unmatched junction bases: 5. Germline V gene sequence: CDR1 MNHNY, CDR2 SVGAGI (reference sequence). CDR3 in DNA: TGTGCCAGCAGCCGAACAGGGGGATATGGCTACACCTTC. The encoded protein is CASSRTGGYGYTF.

J is TRBJ2-7 and V is TRBV11-2; D remains ambiguous. V shed 3 bases and J shed 2 bases, with 8 bases lying between them. The germline V gene has CDR1 SGHAT and CDR2 FQNNGV. The CDR3 runs 13 residues. The DNA of the CDR3 is TGTGCCAGCAGCTTGGTCAACACCTACGAGCAGTACTTC. This gives the protein CASSLVNTYEQYF.

The V and J genes are TRBV5-4 and TRBJ2-7, with 7 nucleotides matching TRBD2. With 4 bases clipped from V and 2 bases from J, the junction kept 6 bases outside the gene matches. The germline CDR1 and CDR2 sequences are SGHNT and YYREEE (reference sequence). There are 14 residues in the CDR3. CDR3 DNA: TGTGCCAGCAGCCCTTCCGGGGGGACCTACGAGCAGTACTTC. It translates to CASSPSGGTYEQYF. Drawing the rest from reference TRBV5-4 and TRBJ2-7, the complete variable domain is ETGVTQSPTHLIKTRGQQVTLRCSSQSGHNTVSWYQQALGQGPQFIFQYYREEENGRGNFPPRFSGLQFPNYSSELNVNALELDDSALYLCASSPSGGTYEQYFGPGTRLTVT.

The gene calls are TRBV6-5 and TRBJ1-1, with unresolved D. The CDR3 is made up of 14 amino acids. Germline V gene data show CDR1 as MNHEY and CDR2 as SVGAGI. V shed 0 bases and J shed 4 bases, with 9 bases lying between them. The CDR3 DNA reads TGTGCCAGCAGTTACTCGCCGGAGCGCACTGAAGCTTTCTTT. Residues: CASSYSPERTEAFF.

CDR3 sequence: CASSGQTGHQETQYF. CDR3 DNA: TGCGCCAGCAGCGGACAGACAGGGCACCAAGAGACCCAGTACTTC. The V and J genes are TRBV5-1 and TRBJ2-5, with 7 bases identical to TRBD1. The V gene's germline CDR1 is SGHRS and CDR2 YFSETQ. The J segment lost 0 bases and the V segment lost 4 bases, leaving 6 bases of the junction unmatched. The CDR3 extends over 15 amino acids.

This rearrangement joins TRBV28 to TRBJ2-3; D might be TRBD1 or TRBD2, each matching 5 bases. This CDR3 has 17 amino acids. Per the germline V gene, CDR1 is MDHEN and CDR2 is SYDVKM. V was clipped by 4 bases and J by 4 bases, with 21 bases between them. CDR3 DNA sequence: TGTGCCAGCAGTTCCGAGTGGGGGATGAGGGGCTCAGATACGCAGTATTTT. Protein product: CASSSEWGMRGSDTQYF.

CDR3 DNA: TGTGCCAGCAAGGGCAGCCCTAACACCATATATTTT. This gives the protein CASKGSPNTIYF. This chain links TRBV2 with TRBJ1-3; D gene ambiguous. Per germline, CDR1 SNHLY and CDR2 FYNNEI. The CDR3 runs to 12 residues. The V end lost 7 bases, the J end lost 7 bases, and 11 bases lay between the germline ends.

The rearrangement uses TRBV19 and TRBJ1-5, with a tentative D call TRBD1 (6 bases). The CDR3 covers 16 residues. V was pared by 3 bases and J by 2 bases, with 14 bases between. The germline gives CDR1 LNHDA, CDR2 SQIVND (reference sequence). CDR3 sequence reads: CASSIKGDKGNQPQHF. Here the CDR3 DNA reads TGTGCCAGTAGTATTAAGGGGGATAAGGGCAATCAGCCCCAGCATTTT.

The chain carries TRBV5-5 and TRBJ2-3; D may be TRBD1 or TRBD2 (6 bases each). Trimming took off 7 bases at V and 4 bases at J, with 19 bases between the two ends. This CDR3 region has 15 residues. Germline CDR1 SGHKS, CDR2 YYEKEE (reference sequence). The CDR3 DNA is TGTGCCAGCCTGAGTTTGGGGGGCCCCGCAGATACGCAGTATTTT. This sequence encodes CASLSLGGPADTQYF. Looking up the rest from reference TRBV5-5 and TRBJ2-3 gives the full variable domain: DAGVTQSPTHLIKTRGQQVTLRCSPISGHKSVSWYQQVLGQGPQFIFQYYEKEERGRGNFPDRFSARQFPNYSSELNVNALLLGDSALYLCASLSLGGPADTQYFGPGTRLTVL.

In its sample, this clone was seen once. The chain is built from TRBV11-1 and TRBJ1-3; maybe TRBD1 (5 bases). In germline, CDR1 is SGHAT, CDR2 FQDESV (reference sequence). V was trimmed by 5 bases and J by 2 bases, leaving 16 bases between them. The CDR3 is 16 residues long. DNA for the CDR3: TGTGCCAGCAGCAACGCCGTGGGGGGTACTGGAAACACCATATATTTT. It codes for CASSNAVGGTGNTIYF.

The CDR3 DNA sequence: TGCGCCAGCAGTGAGTCGAGCCTAGGGGGGGGTACGCAGTATTTT. Translated, it gives CASSESSLGGGTQYF. The J gene is TRBJ2-3, the V gene TRBV10-2; D might be TRBD2 (7 bases). This CDR3 is 15 amino acids long. The germline CDR1 and CDR2 sequences are WSHSY and SAAADI. V was cut by 0 bases and J by 8 bases, with 15 bases left in between.

This chain connects TRBV10-3 to TRBJ2-5; D unresolved. CDR1 and CDR2 from the germline V gene are ENHRY and SYGVKD. Trimming took off 4 bases at V and 4 bases at J, with 10 bases between the two ends. The CDR3 spans 13 residues. The chain's CDR3 is CAISGNKGETQYF. CDR3 coding DNA: TGTGCCATCAGTGGTAACAAGGGAGAGACCCAGTACTTC.

V gene TRBV5-6 combines with J gene TRBJ1-1; D not certain. Germline CDR1 and CDR2: SGHDT and YYEEEE. The CDR3 totals 14 residues. The V and J ends lost 0 bases and 9 bases respectively, with 15 bases between them. CDR3 sequence reads: CASSLGYRAEKAFF. CDR3 nucleotide sequence: TGTGCCAGCAGCTTGGGGTACCGGGCCGAGAAAGCTTTCTTT.